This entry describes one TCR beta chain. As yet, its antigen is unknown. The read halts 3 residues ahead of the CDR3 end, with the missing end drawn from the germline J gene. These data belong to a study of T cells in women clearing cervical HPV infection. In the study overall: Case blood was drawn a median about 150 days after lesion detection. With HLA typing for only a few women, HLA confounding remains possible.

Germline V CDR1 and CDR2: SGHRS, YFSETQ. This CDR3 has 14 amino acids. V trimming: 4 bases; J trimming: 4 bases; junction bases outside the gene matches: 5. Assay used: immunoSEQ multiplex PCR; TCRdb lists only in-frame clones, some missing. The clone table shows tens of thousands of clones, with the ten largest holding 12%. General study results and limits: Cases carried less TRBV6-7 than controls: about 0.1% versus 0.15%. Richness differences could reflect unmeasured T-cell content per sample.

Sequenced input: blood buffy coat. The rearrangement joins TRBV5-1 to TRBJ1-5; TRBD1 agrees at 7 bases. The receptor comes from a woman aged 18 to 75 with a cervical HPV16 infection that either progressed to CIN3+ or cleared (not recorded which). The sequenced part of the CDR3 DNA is TGCGCCAGCAGCCCCGGACAGGAGAATCAGCCC. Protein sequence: CASSPGQENQP. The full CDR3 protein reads CASSPGQENQPQHF.